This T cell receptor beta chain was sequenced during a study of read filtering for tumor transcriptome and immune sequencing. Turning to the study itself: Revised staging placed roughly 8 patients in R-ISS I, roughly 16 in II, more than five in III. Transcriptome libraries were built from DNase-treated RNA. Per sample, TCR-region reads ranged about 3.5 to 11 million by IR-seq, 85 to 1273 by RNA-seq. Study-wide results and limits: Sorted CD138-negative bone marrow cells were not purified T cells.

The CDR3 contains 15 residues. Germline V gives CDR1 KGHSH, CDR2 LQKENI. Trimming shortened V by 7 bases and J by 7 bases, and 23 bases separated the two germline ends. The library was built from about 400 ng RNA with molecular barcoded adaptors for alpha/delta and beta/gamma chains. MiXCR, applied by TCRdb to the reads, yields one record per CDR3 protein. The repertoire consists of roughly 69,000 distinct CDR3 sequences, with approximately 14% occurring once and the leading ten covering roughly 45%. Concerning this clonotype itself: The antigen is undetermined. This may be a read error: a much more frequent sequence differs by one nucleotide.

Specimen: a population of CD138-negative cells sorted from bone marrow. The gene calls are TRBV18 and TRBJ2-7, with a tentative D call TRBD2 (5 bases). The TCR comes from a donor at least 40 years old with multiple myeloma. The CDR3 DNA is TGTGCCAGCTTGCTCCAACAAGGTCTCTCGGGAGAGCAGTACTTC. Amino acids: CASLLQQGLSGEQYF.